Each of the 17 T cell receptor beta chains below was sequenced from the same sample in a study of PD-L1 blockade in urothelial cancer. This table comes from immunoSEQ multiplex PCR, and its TCRdb copy is limited to in-frame clones, with some not included. The table includes around 70,000 clones, around 84% detected once. The starting material was PBMCs, obtained around atezolizumab (anti-PD-L1) treatment. These receptors all come from a man aged 65 to 79 with urothelial cancer.

This clone was observed a few times. The chain combines TRBV5-4 with TRBJ1-5; no clear D gene. V dropped 0 bases and J dropped 7 bases, with 11 bases sitting between them. Per the germline V gene, CDR1 is SGHNT and CDR2 is YYREEE (reference sequence). The CDR3 is 14 residues long. The CDR3 spells CASSLGVSEQPQHF. In DNA form, the CDR3 reads TGTGCCAGCAGCTTGGGGGTTTCGGAGCAGCCCCAGCATTTT.

The V call is TRBV27, the J call TRBJ2-2, with 9 bases identical to TRBD2. The CDR3 length is 16 residues. CDR1 is MNHEY and CDR2 is SMNVEV in the germline V gene (reference sequence). The ends lost 5 bases at V and 4 bases at J; junction bases unmatched: 8. The CDR3 DNA sequence: TGTGCCAGCAGTGCCCTAGCGGGGCTAGCCACCGGGGAGCTGTTTTTT. Residues: CASSALAGLATGELFF.

V and J are TRBV18 and TRBJ2-6, with a tentative D call TRBD1 (6 bases). Trimming left V 3 bases short and J 0 bases short, with 12 bases between. The CDR3 covers 17 residues. CDR1 and CDR2 (germline): KGHSH, LQKENI. The CDR3 nucleotides read TGTGCCAGCTCACCTAACAGGGCCCGCTCTGGGGCCAACGTCCTGACTTTC. Its protein product is CASSPNRARSGANVLTF.

CDR3 region: CASSTPGTPLGEQYF. Here the CDR3 DNA reads TGTGCCAGCAGTACTCCCGGGACACCCCTAGGGGAGCAGTACTTC. V and J are TRBV27 and TRBJ2-7; weak D call: TRBD1 (6 bases). Between the trimmed V and J ends, which lost 5 bases and 7 bases, there was a span of 21 bases. CDR3 size: 15 residues. CDR1 is MNHEY, CDR2 SMNVEV, per germline (reference sequence).

The chain combines TRBV28 with TRBJ1-4; the match to TRBD1 covers 9 bases. In germline, CDR1 is MDHEN, CDR2 SYDVKM. Germline trimming cut 6 bases from V and 6 bases from J; bases unmatched to any gene: 11. The CDR3 has 16 amino acids. The CDR3 spells CASRLDRGTHHEKLFF. The CDR3 nucleotides are TGTGCCAGCAGATTGGACAGGGGAACACACCATGAAAAACTGTTTTTT.

The rearrangement links TRBV19 to TRBJ2-2, with 13 bases matching TRBD2. CDR3 length: 15 residues. V trimming: 5 bases; J trimming: 6 bases; junction bases outside the gene matches: 3. The V gene's germline CDR1 is LNHDA and CDR2 SQIVND (reference sequence). This chain's CDR3 is CASSQLAGGPGELFF. As DNA, the CDR3 is TGTGCCAGTAGTCAACTAGCGGGAGGGCCCGGGGAGCTGTTTTTT.

This sequence joins TRBV5-1 and TRBJ2-7; 9 bases map to TRBD1. Looked up from germline, CDR1 is SGHRS and CDR2 is YFSETQ. The CDR3 runs to 16 residues. After removal of 0 bases from V and 1 base from J, the junction contained 5 bases not matched to a gene. The CDR3: CASSLAPGQGSYEQYF. In nucleotides, the CDR3 is TGCGCCAGCAGCTTGGCCCCGGGACAGGGATCCTACGAGCAGTACTTC.

The chain employs TRBV5-4 and TRBJ1-2, with D hard to call. CDR1 is SGHNT, CDR2 YYREEE, per germline (reference sequence). Trimming pared 4 bases from V and 4 bases from J, leaving 20 bases between. The CDR3 is 16 residues long. The CDR3 spells CASSQEGEADSYGYTF. In nucleotides, the CDR3 is TGTGCCAGCAGCCAAGAAGGAGAGGCGGATTCCTATGGCTACACCTTC.

This chain links TRBV2 with TRBJ1-1; tentative D call: TRBD1 (5 bases). The CDR3 has 13 residues. Trimming cost V 4 bases and J 3 bases, with 9 bases left between them. CDR1 is SNHLY, CDR2 FYNNEI, per germline. CDR3 bases: TGTGCCAGCAGTGGTGGGGGGTACACTGAAGCTTTCTTT. It specifies CASSGGGYTEAFF.

This clone was recorded once. The V gene is TRBV5-1, the J gene TRBJ2-5; D is perhaps TRBD1 (5 bases). The germline V gene has CDR1 SGHRS and CDR2 YFSETQ. Trimming removed 5 bases from V and 0 bases from J, with 8 bases in between. The CDR3 totals 13 residues. The CDR3 protein is CASSDSNQETQYF. The CDR3 DNA sequence: TGCGCCAGCAGTGACAGCAACCAAGAGACCCAGTACTTC.

The chain joins TRBV28 to TRBJ1-5; D not certain. Germline V gene sequence: CDR1 MDHEN, CDR2 SYDVKM. Trimming left V 5 bases short and J 15 bases short, with 23 bases between. This CDR3 contains 14 residues. The CDR3 spells CASSPQVSGAYRHF. The CDR3 bases are TGTGCCAGCAGTCCCCAGGTGTCGGGAGCCTACCGGCATTTT.

This clone was found a few times. The chain is built from TRBV10-2 and TRBJ2-7, with TRBD2 matching over 11 bases. This CDR3 has 16 residues. The ends lost 8 bases at V and 0 bases at J; junction bases unmatched: 9. The germline V gene has CDR1 WSHSY and CDR2 SAAADI. This CDR3 is CASGGGLAGFSYEQYF. The CDR3, as DNA: TGCGCCAGCGGAGGAGGACTAGCGGGTTTCTCCTACGAGCAGTACTTC.

V usage is TRBV28 and J usage is TRBJ2-2; D is perhaps TRBD2 (6 bases). The CDR3 contains 14 residues. Per the germline V gene, CDR1 is MDHEN and CDR2 is SYDVKM. Trimming took off 6 bases at V and 4 bases at J, with 12 bases between the two ends. DNA for the CDR3: TGTGCCAGCAGAAGTGGAGGGTTCACCGGGGAGCTGTTTTTT. Protein product: CASRSGGFTGELFF. Full variable domain (outside the CDR3, taken from reference TRBV28 and TRBJ2-2): DVKVTQSSRYLVKRTGEKVFLECVQDMDHENMFWYRQDPGLGLRLIYFSYDVKMKEKGDIPEGYSVSREKKERFSLILESASTNQTSMYLCASRSGGFTGELFFGEGSRLTVL.

The chain carries TRBV6-1 and TRBJ2-3; 7 bases align to TRBD2. The CDR3 loop spans 12 amino acids. Germline values: CDR1 MNHNS, CDR2 SASEGT. Losses at the gene ends were 7 bases for V and 5 bases for J; bases not matched to a gene: 3. The CDR3 sequence is CASMGGGDTQYF. In nucleotides, the CDR3 is TGTGCCAGCATGGGGGGGGGAGATACGCAGTATTTT.

The chain carries TRBV11-2 and TRBJ2-3; 10 positions match TRBD2. V shed 4 bases and J 1 base; nucleotides not matched to a gene: 5. This CDR3 has 16 amino acids. Germline assignment: CDR1 SGHAT and CDR2 FQNNGV. The CDR3 coding sequence is TGTGCCAGCAGCTCCGGGACTAGCGTGGGCACAGATACGCAGTATTTT. Translating gives CASSSGTSVGTDTQYF.

This clone turned up a few times. J is TRBJ2-2 and V is TRBV2, with TRBD2 identical over 9 bases. Germline V CDR1 and CDR2: SNHLY, FYNNEI. CDR3 length: 15 amino acids. V was pared by 3 bases and J by 6 bases, with 5 bases of the junction left unmatched. CDR3 nucleotides: TGTGCCAGCAGTGAGATAGCGGGAGAGGCCGGGGAGCTGTTTTTT. Residues: CASSEIAGEAGELFF.

V and J are TRBV2 and TRBJ2-1; D uncertain. The germline gives CDR1 SNHLY, CDR2 FYNNEI. Trimming pared 4 bases from V and 2 bases from J, leaving 9 bases between. CDR3 length equals 14 residues. The CDR3 loop reads CASSVQQTYNEQFF. Written as DNA, the CDR3 is TGTGCCAGCAGTGTACAGCAGACCTACAATGAGCAGTTCTTC. The entire variable domain, with the rest obtained from reference TRBV2 and TRBJ2-1, is as follows: EPEVTQTPSHQVTQMGQEVILRCVPISNHLYFYWYRQILGQKVEFLVSFYNNEISEKSEIFDDQFSVERPDGSNFTLKIRSTKLEDSAMYFCASSVQQTYNEQFFGPGTRLTVL.